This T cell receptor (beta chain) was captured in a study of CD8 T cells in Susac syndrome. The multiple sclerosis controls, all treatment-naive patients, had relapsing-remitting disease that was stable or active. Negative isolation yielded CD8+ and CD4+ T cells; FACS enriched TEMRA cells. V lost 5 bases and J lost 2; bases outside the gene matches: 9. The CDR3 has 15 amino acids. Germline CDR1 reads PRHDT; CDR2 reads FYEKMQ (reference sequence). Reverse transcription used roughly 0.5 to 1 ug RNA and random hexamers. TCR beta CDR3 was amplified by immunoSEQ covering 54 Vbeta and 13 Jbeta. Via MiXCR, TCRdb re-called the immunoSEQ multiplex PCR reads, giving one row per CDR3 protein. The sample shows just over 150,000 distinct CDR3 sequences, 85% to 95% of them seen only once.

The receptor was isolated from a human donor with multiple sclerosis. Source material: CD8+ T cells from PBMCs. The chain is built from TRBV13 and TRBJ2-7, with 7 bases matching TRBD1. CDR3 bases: TGTGCCAGCAGCGGTCCGGGACAGACTGCCTACGAGCAGTACTTC. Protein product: CASSGPGQTAYEQYF.